These 8 T cell receptor beta chains were sequenced from one sample in a study of blood T cells in healthy people across ages. The authors ran a second PCR of about 6 to 11 cycles using a sample-barcoded 5' primer and a J-beta primer mix. TCRdb independently ran MiXCR on the 5' RACE reads; one entry per CDR3 protein. The top ten hold 6.5% to 8% of the sample, which has roughly 1.4 million distinct CDR3 sequences, approximately 59% seen once. Sequences were obtained from blood. The receptors here all came from a man younger than 30 in good health.

The chain is built from TRBV20-1 and TRBJ2-1; 8 bases match TRBD2. The CDR3 loop spans 15 amino acids. Germline trimming cut 1 base from V and 4 bases from J; bases unmatched to any gene: 6. Germline assignment: CDR1 DFQATT and CDR2 SNEGSKA (reference sequence). CDR3 bases: TGCAGTGCTAGAGCCTTAGCGGGGTATTACAATGAGCAGTTCTTC. It encodes CSARALAGYYNEQFF.

J is TRBJ1-5 and V is TRBV12-3 or TRBV12-4; a possible D gene is TRBD1 (6 bases). The CDR3 spans 14 residues. Trimming pared 4 bases from V and 4 bases from J, leaving 11 bases between. The CDR3 region is CASSWGTLNQPQHF. Here the CDR3 DNA reads TGTGCCAGCAGTTGGGGGACACTGAATCAGCCCCAGCATTTT.

This clonotype has just a few counts. The chain recombines TRBV4-1 with TRBJ2-5, with D possibly being TRBD1 (5 bases). Germline assignment: CDR1 MGHRA and CDR2 YSYEKL. The CDR3 consists of 16 residues. V dropped 0 bases and J dropped 0 bases, with 11 bases sitting between them. The CDR3 is CASSQDPAGYQETQYF. CDR3 DNA: TGCGCCAGCAGCCAAGACCCAGCAGGGTACCAAGAGACCCAGTACTTC.

V gene TRBV10-2 combines with J gene TRBJ2-7; D tentatively fits TRBD1 or TRBD2 (5 bases each). CDR1 is WSHSY, CDR2 SAAADI, per germline. The CDR3 contains 13 residues. The ends were cut back, 3 bases at V and 2 bases at J, with 8 bases in the middle. CDR3 loop: CASSDGTPYEQYF. The CDR3 region has the DNA TGCGCCAGCAGTGACGGGACCCCCTACGAGCAGTACTTC.

This sequence joins TRBV5-1 and TRBJ1-1; tentative D call: TRBD1 (5 bases). From germline, CDR1 is SGHRS and CDR2 YFSETQ. The ends were cut back, 4 bases at V and 0 bases at J, with 13 bases in the middle. This CDR3 is built from 15 residues. The CDR3 here is CASSPVGGVNTEAFF. The CDR3 nucleotides read TGCGCCAGCAGCCCGGTGGGGGGTGTGAACACTGAAGCTTTCTTT.

This clonotype was seen only once. The chain employs TRBV5-1 and TRBJ2-5; D is ambiguous. From germline, CDR1 is SGHRS and CDR2 YFSETQ. The CDR3 runs to 13 residues. V was trimmed by 1 base and J by 1 base, leaving 5 bases between them. This chain's CDR3 is CASSLWSQETQYF. As DNA, the CDR3 is TGCGCCAGCAGCTTGTGGAGCCAAGAGACCCAGTACTTC.

A few counts support this clonotype. The chain uses TRBV12-3 or TRBV12-4 and TRBJ2-1; perhaps TRBD2 as D (6 bases). Deletions cut 3 bases from V and 5 bases from J, with 14 bases between. This CDR3 comprises 15 residues. CDR3 residues: CASSFFAGLHNEQFF. The CDR3 DNA reads as TGTGCCAGCAGTTTCTTTGCGGGATTGCACAATGAGCAGTTCTTC.

This clonotype has more than one count but fewer than ten. The chain employs TRBV27 and TRBJ2-1, with 11 bases aligning to TRBD2. Judging by the DNA end, TRBJ2-7 fits better; the J call may be wrong. The germline V gene encodes CDR1 MNHEY and CDR2 SMNVEV (reference sequence). The CDR3 sequence is 15 residues long. CDR3 amino acids: CASSPGTSGYNEQYF. In nucleotides, the CDR3 is TGTGCCAGCAGTCCTGGGACTAGCGGATACAATGAGCAGTACTTC.